The 10 T cell receptor beta chains below all came from one sample that was sequenced in a study of T-cell reconstitution after alpha-beta-depleted transplantation in children. TCRbeta library construction was performed incorporating unique molecular identifiers. In TCRdb, the PCR reads were re-called with MiXCR into one record per CDR3 protein. Of hundreds of thousands of distinct CDR3 sequences detected, over 10% appear once; the ten largest clones hold about 2%. The sample was PBMCs, mostly from graft donor cells, taken 360 days after TCRalphabeta/CD19-depleted stem cell transplant. These receptors all come from a male patient between 5 and 17 years old who had a stem cell transplant for acute myeloid leukemia, so the T cells may come from the graft donor.

This clonotype was seen a few times. J is TRBJ1-2 and V is TRBV10-3; D call uncertain. Germline-derived CDR1 and CDR2 are ENHRY and SYGVKD. Trimming took 0 bases from V and 4 from J, leaving 6 bases between them. The CDR3 length is 13 residues. The CDR3 bases are TGTGCCATCAGTGAGTCAGAGGTCTATGGCTACACCTTC. This translates into CAISESEVYGYTF.

V and J are TRBV7-6 and TRBJ2-7; 13 bases map to TRBD2. V was clipped by 5 bases and J by 3 bases; unmatched bases: 13. The germline CDR1 and CDR2 sequences are SGHVS and FNYEAQ. The CDR3 loop spans 18 amino acids. The CDR3 reads CASSAATSGRALGYEQYF. CDR3 sequence (DNA): TGTGCCAGCAGCGCCGCCACTAGCGGGAGGGCCCTGGGCTACGAGCAGTACTTC. Drawing the rest from reference TRBV7-6 and TRBJ2-7, the complete variable domain is GAGVSQSPRYKVTKRGQDVALRCDPISGHVSLYWYRQALGQGPEFLTYFNYEAQQDKSGLPNDRFSAERPEGSISTLTIQRTEQRDSAMYRCASSAATSGRALGYEQYFGPGTRLTVT.

A few counts support this clonotype. This rearrangement joins TRBV11-3 to TRBJ2-5, with 9 bases that match TRBD1. This CDR3 is 17 amino acids long. Losses at the gene ends were 3 bases for V and 4 bases for J; bases not matched to a gene: 12. CDR1 and CDR2 from the germline V gene are SGHNT and YENEEA. CDR3 residues: CASSLVQGANSPETQYF. CDR3 coding DNA: TGTGCCAGCAGCTTGGTACAGGGGGCAAACAGCCCAGAGACCCAGTACTTC.

Only a few counts were recorded for this clonotype. This rearrangement joins TRBV29-1 to TRBJ1-1; no clear D gene. The ends were cut back, 5 bases at V and 1 base at J, with 14 bases in the middle. Per germline, CDR1 SQVTM and CDR2 ANQGSEA. The CDR3 totals 14 residues. This CDR3 is CSVKMTTQNTEAFF. As DNA, the CDR3 is TGCAGCGTTAAGATGACCACCCAGAACACTGAAGCTTTCTTT. Full variable domain (remainder filled in from reference TRBV29-1 and TRBJ1-1): SAVISQKPSRDICQRGTSLTIQCQVDSQVTMMFWYRQQPGQSLTLIATANQGSEATYESGFVIDKFPISRPNLTFSTLTVSNMSPEDSSIYLCSVKMTTQNTEAFFGQGTRLTVV.

This chain connects TRBV10-3 to TRBJ2-3; 13 bases are shared with TRBD2. The CDR3 loop spans 20 amino acids. CDR1 and CDR2 from the germline V gene are ENHRY and SYGVKD. V was clipped by 6 bases and J by 0 bases; unmatched bases: 15. The CDR3 nucleotides read TGTGCCATCAGGATTCCGGGACTAGCGGGAAGAAAAGGGAGCACAGATACGCAGTATTTT. It is translated as CAIRIPGLAGRKGSTDTQYF.

This clonotype showed up just a few times. Written as DNA, the CDR3 is TGCGCCAGCAGCATATTCAGGGGGCCGGACAATGAGCAGTTCTTC. Encoded protein: CASSIFRGPDNEQFF. The chain joins TRBV5-1 to TRBJ2-1, with 8 bases fitting TRBD1. Germline-derived CDR1 and CDR2 are SGHRS and YFSETQ. V lost 4 bases and J lost 5; bases outside the gene matches: 8. The CDR3 has 15 amino acids.

This clonotype appeared many times. CDR3: CASSRPGLAGNSYEQYF. Written as DNA, the CDR3 is TGTGCCAGCAGCCGGCCGGGACTAGCGGGAAATTCCTACGAGCAGTACTTC. The rearrangement links TRBV6-5 to TRBJ2-7; TRBD2 aligns across 13 bases. The CDR3 has 17 residues. Trimming cost V 6 bases and J 1 base; bases outside gene matches: 9. Looked up from germline, CDR1 is MNHEY and CDR2 is SVGAGI.

V is TRBV18 and J is TRBJ2-4; D not certain. The V end lost 4 bases, the J end lost 8 bases, and 18 bases lay between the germline ends. Per the germline V gene, CDR1 is KGHSH and CDR2 is LQKENI. CDR3 length: 15 residues. CDR3 bases: TGTGCCAGCTCACAGGCTACGCCGGTTATAGACATTCAGTACTTC. It specifies CASSQATPVIDIQYF.

As regards this clonotype: The junction and the germline gene differ at one end; a read error may be behind it. The chain is built from TRBV18 and TRBJ2-7; D unclear. The CDR3 is 13 residues long. Germline lookup yields CDR1 KGHSH and CDR2 LQKENI. The CDR3 is CASSPRPRDEQYF. The CDR3 nucleotides are TGTGCCAGTTCACCCAGGCCTAGGGACGAGCAGTACTTC.

This clonotype occurred a few times. The chain joins TRBV4-3 to TRBJ2-7, with 10 bases fitting TRBD2. The CDR3 is made up of 15 amino acids. Germline-derived CDR1 and CDR2 are LGHNA and YSLEER. With 2 bases clipped from V and 5 bases from J, the junction kept 6 bases outside the gene matches. The CDR3 spells CASSQTSGKVHEQYF. The CDR3 DNA is TGCGCCAGCAGCCAAACTAGCGGGAAGGTCCACGAGCAGTACTTC.